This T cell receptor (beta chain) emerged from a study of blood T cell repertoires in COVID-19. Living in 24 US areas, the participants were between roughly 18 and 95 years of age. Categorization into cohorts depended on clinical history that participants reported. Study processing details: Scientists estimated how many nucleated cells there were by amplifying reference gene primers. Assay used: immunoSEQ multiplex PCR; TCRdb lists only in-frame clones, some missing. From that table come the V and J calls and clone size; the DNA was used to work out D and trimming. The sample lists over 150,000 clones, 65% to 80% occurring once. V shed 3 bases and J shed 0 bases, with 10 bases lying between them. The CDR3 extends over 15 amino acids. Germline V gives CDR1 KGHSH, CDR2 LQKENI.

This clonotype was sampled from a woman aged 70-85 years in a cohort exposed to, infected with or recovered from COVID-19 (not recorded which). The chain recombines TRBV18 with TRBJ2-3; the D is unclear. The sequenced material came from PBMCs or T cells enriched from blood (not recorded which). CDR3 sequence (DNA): TGTGCCAGCTCACCCCGTTATCTCAGCACAGATACGCAGTATTTT. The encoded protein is CASSPRYLSTDTQYF. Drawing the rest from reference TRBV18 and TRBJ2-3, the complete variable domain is NAGVMQNPRHLVRRRGQEARLRCSPMKGHSHVYWYRQLPEEGLKFMVYLQKENIIDESGMPKERFSAEFPKEGPSILRIQQVVRGDSAAYFCASSPRYLSTDTQYFGPGTRLTVL.